The clone carrying this TCR beta chain was recorded only once. The data were taken from a study of blood T cell repertoires in COVID-19. V dropped 6 bases and J dropped 0; count of bases not matched to a gene: 14. In germline, CDR1 is LNHNV, CDR2 YYDKDF (reference sequence). CDR3 length: 18 residues. TCRdb keeps only in-frame clones here, not all; method: immunoSEQ multiplex PCR. In the table there are about 300,000 clones, about 83% of which are singletons. Sequenced sample: peripheral blood. The V call is TRBV15, the J call TRBJ2-3, with 8 bases matching TRBD2. This receptor was taken from a woman between 45 and 65 years old with acute or convalescent COVID-19. The CDR3 sequence is CATSSPRGATFSTDTQYF. CDR3 DNA: TGTGCCACCAGTAGTCCGCGGGGGGCTACCTTTAGCACAGATACGCAGTATTTT.